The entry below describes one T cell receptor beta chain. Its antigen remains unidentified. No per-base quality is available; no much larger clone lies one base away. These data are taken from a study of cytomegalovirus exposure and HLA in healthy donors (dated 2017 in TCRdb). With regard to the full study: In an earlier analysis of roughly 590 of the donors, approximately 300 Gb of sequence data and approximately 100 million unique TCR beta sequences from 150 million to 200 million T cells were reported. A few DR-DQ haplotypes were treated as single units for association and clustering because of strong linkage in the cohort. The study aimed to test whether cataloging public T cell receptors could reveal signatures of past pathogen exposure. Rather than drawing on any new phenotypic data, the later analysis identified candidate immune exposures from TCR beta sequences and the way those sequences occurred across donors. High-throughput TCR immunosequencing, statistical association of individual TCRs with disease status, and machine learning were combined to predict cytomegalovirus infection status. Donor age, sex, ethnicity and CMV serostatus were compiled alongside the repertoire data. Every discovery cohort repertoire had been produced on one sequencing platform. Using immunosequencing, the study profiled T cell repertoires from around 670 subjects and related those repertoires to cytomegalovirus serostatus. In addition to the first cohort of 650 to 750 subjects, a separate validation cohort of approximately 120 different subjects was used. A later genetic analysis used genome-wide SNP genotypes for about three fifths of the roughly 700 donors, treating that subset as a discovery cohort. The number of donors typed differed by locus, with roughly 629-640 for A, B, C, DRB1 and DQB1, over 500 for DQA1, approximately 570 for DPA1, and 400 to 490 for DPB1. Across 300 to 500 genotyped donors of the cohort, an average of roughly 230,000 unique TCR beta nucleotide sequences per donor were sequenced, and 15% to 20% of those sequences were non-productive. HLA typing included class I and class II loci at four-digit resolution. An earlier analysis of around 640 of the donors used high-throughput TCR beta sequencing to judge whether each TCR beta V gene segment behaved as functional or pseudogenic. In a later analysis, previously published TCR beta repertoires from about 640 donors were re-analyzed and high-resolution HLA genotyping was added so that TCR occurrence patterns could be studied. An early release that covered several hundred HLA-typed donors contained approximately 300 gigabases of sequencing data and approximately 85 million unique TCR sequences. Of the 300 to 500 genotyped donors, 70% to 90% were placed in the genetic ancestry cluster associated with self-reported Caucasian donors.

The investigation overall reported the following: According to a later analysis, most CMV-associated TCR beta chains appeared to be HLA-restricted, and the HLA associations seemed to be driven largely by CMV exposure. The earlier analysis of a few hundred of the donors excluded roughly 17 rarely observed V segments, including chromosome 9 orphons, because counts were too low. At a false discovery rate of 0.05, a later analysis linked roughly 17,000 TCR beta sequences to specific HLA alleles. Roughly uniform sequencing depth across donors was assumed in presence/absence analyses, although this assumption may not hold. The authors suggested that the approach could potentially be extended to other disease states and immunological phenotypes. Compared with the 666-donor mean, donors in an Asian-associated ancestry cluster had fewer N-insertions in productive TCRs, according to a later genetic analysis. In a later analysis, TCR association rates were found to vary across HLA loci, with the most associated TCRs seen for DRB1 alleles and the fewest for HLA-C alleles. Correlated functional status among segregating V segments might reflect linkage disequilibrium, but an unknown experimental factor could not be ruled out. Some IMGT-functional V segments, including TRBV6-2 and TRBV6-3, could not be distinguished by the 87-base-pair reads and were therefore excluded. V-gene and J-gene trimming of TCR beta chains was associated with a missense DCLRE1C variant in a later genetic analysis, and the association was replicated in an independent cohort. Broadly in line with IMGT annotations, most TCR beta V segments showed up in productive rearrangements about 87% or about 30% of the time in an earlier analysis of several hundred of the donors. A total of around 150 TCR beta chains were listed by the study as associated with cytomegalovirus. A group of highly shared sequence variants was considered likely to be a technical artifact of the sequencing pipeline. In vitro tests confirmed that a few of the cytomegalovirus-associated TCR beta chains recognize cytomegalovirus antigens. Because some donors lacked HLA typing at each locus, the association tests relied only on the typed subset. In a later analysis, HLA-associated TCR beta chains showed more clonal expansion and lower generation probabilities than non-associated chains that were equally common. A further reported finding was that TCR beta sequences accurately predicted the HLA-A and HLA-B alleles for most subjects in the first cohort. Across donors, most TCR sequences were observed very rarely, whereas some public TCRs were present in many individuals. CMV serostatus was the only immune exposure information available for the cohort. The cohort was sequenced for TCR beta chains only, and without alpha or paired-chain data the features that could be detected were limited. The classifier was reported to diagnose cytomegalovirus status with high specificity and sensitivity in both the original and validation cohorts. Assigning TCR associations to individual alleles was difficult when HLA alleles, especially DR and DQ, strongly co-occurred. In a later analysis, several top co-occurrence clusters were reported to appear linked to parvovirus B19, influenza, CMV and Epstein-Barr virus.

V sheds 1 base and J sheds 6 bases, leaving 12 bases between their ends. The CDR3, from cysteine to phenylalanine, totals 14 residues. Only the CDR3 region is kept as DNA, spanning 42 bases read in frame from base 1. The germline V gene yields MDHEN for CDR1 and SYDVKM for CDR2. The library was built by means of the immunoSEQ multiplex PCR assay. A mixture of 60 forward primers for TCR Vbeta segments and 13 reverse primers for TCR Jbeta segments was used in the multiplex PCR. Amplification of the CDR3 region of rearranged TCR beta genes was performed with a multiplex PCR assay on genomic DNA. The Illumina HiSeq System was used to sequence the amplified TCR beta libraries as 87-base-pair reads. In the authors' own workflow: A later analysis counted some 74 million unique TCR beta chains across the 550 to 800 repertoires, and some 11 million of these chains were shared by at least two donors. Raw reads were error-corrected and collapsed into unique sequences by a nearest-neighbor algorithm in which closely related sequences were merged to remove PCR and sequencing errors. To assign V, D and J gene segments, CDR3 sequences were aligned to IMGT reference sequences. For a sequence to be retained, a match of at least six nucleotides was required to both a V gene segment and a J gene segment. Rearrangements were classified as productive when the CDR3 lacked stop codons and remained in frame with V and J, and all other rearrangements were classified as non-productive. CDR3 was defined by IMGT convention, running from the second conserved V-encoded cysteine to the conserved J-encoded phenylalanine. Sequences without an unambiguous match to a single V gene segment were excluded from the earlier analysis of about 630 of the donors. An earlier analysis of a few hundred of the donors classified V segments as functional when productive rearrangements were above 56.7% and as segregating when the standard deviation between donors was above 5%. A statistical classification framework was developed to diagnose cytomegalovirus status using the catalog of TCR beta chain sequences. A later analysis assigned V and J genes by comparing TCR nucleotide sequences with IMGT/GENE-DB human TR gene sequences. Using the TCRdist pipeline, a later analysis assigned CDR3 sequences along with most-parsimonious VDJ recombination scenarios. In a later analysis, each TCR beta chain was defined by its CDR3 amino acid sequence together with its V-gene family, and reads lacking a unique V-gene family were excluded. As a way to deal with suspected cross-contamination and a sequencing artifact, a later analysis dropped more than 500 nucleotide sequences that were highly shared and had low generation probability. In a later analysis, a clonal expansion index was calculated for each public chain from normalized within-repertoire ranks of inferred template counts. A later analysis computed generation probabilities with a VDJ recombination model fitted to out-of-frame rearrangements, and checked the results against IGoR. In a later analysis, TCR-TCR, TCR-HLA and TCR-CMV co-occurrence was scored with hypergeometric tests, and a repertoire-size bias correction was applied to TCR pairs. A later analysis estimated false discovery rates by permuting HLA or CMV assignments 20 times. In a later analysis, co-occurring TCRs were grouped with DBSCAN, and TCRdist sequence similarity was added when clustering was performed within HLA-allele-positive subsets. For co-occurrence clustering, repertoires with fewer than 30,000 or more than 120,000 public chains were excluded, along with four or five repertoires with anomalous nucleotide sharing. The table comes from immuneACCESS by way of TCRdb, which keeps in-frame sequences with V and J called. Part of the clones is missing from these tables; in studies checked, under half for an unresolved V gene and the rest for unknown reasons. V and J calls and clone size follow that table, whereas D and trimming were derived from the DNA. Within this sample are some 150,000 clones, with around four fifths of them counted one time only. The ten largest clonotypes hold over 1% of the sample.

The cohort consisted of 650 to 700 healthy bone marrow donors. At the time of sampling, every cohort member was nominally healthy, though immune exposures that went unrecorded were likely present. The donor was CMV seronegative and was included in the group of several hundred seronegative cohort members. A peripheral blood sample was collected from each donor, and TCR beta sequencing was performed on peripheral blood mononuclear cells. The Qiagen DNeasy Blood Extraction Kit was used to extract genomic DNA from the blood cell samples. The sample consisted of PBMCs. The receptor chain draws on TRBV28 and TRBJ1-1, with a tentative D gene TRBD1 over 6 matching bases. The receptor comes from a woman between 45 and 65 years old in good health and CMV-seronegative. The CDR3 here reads CASSLSQGFAEAFF. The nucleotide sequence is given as TGTGCCAGCAGTTTATCCCAGGGGTTCGCTGAAGCTTTCTTT.